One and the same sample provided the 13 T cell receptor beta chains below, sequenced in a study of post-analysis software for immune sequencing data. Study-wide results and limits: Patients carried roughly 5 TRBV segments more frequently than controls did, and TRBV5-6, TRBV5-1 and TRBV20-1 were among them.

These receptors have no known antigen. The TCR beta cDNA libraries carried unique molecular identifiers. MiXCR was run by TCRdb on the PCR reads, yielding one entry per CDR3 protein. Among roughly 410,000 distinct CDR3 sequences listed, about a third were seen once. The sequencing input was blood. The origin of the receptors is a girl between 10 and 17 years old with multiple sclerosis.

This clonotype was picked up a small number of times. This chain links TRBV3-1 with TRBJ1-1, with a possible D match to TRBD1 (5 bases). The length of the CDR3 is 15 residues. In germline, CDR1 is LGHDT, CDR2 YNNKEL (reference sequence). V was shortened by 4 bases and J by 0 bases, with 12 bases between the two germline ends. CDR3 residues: CASSPWGEMNTEAFF. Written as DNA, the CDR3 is TGTGCCAGCAGCCCCTGGGGGGAAATGAACACTGAAGCTTTCTTT. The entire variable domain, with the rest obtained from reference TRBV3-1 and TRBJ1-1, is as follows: DTAVSQTPKYLVTQMGNDKSIKCEQNLGHDTMYWYKQDSKKFLKIMFSYNNKELIINETVPNRFSPKSPDKAHLNLHINSLELGDSAVYFCASSPWGEMNTEAFFGQGTRLTVV.

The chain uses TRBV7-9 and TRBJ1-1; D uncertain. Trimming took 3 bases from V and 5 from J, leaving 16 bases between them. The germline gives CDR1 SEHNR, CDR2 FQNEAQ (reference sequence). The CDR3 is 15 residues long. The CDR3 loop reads CASSFSTSRGTEAFF. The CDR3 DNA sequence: TGTGCCAGCAGCTTCAGTACTTCCCGAGGAACTGAAGCTTTCTTT.

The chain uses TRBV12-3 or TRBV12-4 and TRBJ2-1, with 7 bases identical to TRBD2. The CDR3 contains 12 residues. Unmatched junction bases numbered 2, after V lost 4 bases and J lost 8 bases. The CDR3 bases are TGTGCCAGCAGTTATGGGGGGGATGAGCAGTTCTTC. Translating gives CASSYGGDEQFF.

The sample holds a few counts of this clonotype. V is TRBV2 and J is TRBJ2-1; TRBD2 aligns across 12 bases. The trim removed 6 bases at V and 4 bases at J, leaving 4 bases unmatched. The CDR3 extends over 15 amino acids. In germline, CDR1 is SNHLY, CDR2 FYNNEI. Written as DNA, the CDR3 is TGTGCCAGCAGGAACGGACTAGCGGGGTACAATGAGCAGTTCTTC. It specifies CASRNGLAGYNEQFF.

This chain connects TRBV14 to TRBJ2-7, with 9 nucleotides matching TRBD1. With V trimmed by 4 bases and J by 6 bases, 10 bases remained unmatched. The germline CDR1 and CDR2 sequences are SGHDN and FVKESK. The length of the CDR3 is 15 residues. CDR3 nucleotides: TGTGCCAGCAGCCCCCTGGGACAGGGCATTCTCGAGCAGTACTTC. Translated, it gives CASSPLGQGILEQYF.

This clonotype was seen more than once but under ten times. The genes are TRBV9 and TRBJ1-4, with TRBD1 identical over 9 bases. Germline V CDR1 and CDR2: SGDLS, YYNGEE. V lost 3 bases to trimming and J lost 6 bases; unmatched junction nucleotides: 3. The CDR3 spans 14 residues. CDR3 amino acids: CASSARQGDEKLFF. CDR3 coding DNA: TGTGCCAGCAGCGCCCGACAGGGGGATGAAAAACTGTTTTTT.

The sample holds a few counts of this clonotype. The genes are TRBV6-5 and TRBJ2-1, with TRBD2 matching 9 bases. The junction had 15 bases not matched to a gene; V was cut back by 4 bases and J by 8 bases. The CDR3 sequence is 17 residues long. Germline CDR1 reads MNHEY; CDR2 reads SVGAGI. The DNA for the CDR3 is TGTGCCAGCAGTTCCCCCGGGACTCGCGGGGGGGCTGATGAGCAGTTCTTC. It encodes CASSSPGTRGGADEQFF.

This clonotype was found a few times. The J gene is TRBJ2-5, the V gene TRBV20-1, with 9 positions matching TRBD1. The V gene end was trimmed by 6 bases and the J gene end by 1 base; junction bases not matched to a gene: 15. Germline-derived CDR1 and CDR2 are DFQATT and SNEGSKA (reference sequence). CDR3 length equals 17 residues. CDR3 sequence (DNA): TGCAGTGCATCGGGGGACGGGGACAGGGTGATCCAAGAGACCCAGTACTTC. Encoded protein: CSASGDGDRVIQETQYF.

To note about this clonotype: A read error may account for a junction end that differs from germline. CDR3 region: CASGLDPPVGAFF. CDR3 in DNA: TGTGCTAGTGGCTTGGACCCGCCGGTGGGGGCTTTCTTT. The V call is TRBV12-5, the J call TRBJ1-1; D unclear. This CDR3 contains 13 residues. Germline-derived CDR1 and CDR2 are LGHNT and FRNRAP.

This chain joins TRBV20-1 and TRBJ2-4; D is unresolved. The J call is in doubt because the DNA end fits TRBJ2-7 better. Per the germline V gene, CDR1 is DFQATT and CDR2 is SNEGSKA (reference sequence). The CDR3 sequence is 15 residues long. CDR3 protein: CSARSQDVPSYEQYF. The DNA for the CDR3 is TGCAGTGCTCGCTCCCAGGACGTCCCCTCCTACGAGCAGTACTTC.

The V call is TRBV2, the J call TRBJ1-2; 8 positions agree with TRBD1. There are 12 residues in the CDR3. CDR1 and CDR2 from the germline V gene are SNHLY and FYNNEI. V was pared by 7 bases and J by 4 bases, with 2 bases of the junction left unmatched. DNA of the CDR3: TGTGCCAGCAAAACAGGGGGCTATGGCTACACCTTC. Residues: CASKTGGYGYTF.

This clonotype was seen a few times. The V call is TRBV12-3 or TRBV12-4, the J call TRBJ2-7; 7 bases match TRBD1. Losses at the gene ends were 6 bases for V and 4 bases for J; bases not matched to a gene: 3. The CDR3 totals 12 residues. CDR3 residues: CASSRGQYEQYF. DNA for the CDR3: TGTGCCAGCAGCCGGGGACAGTACGAGCAGTACTTC.

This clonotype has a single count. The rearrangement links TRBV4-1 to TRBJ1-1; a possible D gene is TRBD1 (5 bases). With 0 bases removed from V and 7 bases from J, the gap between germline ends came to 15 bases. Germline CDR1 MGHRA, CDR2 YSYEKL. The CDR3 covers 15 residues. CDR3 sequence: CASSQDPTDFNEAFF. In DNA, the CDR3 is TGCGCCAGCAGCCAAGATCCGACAGATTTTAATGAAGCTTTCTTT.